The sequence of this T cell receptor beta chain was determined in a study of CD4 T cells in relation to SARS-CoV-2 and coronaviruses. The method was immunoSEQ multiplex PCR; TCRdb's version includes in-frame clones alone and lacks a portion of them. The sample shows roughly 63,000 clones, about 95% of them seen only once. The V and J ends lost 4 bases and 9 bases, in that order; junction bases with no gene match: 20. The CDR3 length is 19 residues. The germline V gene has CDR1 SGHKS and CDR2 YYEKEE (reference sequence). The unexposed donors gave CD4+ T cells in about 2011-2018, prior to COVID-19. This TCR derives from a human donor in good health. The sequencing input was naive CD4+ T cells from PBMCs. Subset meaning: naive CD4+ T cells isolated by negative enrichment. The chain uses TRBV5-5 and TRBJ2-1; 12 bases align to TRBD2. CDR3 sequence reads: CASSPRTSGTRLGNGEQFF. In nucleotides, the CDR3 is TGTGCCAGCAGCCCGCGGACTAGCGGGACACGCTTAGGTAACGGTGAGCAGTTCTTC. Using reference TRBV5-5 and TRBJ2-1 for the parts outside the CDR3, the full variable domain is DAGVTQSPTHLIKTRGQQVTLRCSPISGHKSVSWYQQVLGQGPQFIFQYYEKEERGRGNFPDRFSARQFPNYSSELNVNALLLGDSALYLCASSPRTSGTRLGNGEQFFGPGTRLTVL.